This T cell receptor (beta chain) appears in the sequencing data of a study of blood T cell repertoires in COVID-19. Study in general: Some COVID-19 samples were acute and others convalescent; all came from the United States, Italy and Spain. PBMCs, B-cell-depleted T cells, or T cells provided the cDNA or gDNA that made up the material.

The Seattle patients joined while their infection was active and were tracked longitudinally afterward. Germline CDR1 reads MNHEY; CDR2 reads SVGAGI. Trimming took 7 bases from V and 6 from J; bases not matched to a gene: 7. CDR3 size: 15 residues. The table came from immunoSEQ multiplex PCR; TCRdb's copy has only in-frame clones and leaves some out. The data contain 400,000 to 450,000 clones, around 90% of them seen just once; the ten biggest clones take up roughly 0.87%. The material sequenced was peripheral blood. The sequence derives from a man younger than 35 with COVID-19, enrolled during active disease. This rearrangement joins TRBV6-5 to TRBJ2-7; 15 nucleotides align to TRBD2. CDR3 bases: TGTGCCAGCACTAGGGGGACTAGCGGGAGGACCGAGCAGTACTTC. Its translation is CASTRGTSGRTEQYF.